These 18 T cell receptor beta chains came from one sample sequenced in a study of blood T cell repertoires in COVID-19 (dated by TCRdb to 2020 to 2021). Library construction relied on the immunoSEQ multiplex PCR assay. The immuneACCESS repertoire file appears here via TCRdb, limited to in-frame rearrangements. These files lack a portion of the clones; in checked studies, under half of the deficit traces to unresolved V genes, and the cause of the others is not known. In all, the sample holds 100,000 to 150,000 clones, and about 85% of those were seen once. Under 8% of the sample is taken by the ten largest. Sequencing was done on a sample of peripheral blood. Receptor source: a man at least 80 years old with active or convalescent COVID-19.

V gene TRBV6-5 combines with J gene TRBJ1-4; 9 positions match TRBD1. V gave up 5 bases and J gave up 13 bases; unmatched junction bases: 8. Germline values: CDR1 MNHEY, CDR2 SVGAGI. CDR3 length equals 13 residues. CDR3 DNA sequence: TGTGCCAGCAGTCCACAGGGGGCGACTCGACTGTTTTTT. Its translation is CASSPQGATRLFF.

This clone was counted once. The sample holds other DNA sequences that translate to the same CDR3. This chain joins TRBV30 and TRBJ1-5; no clear D gene. Trimming removed 0 bases from V and 4 bases from J, with 7 bases in between. Germline assignment: CDR1 GTSNPN and CDR2 SVGIG (reference sequence). This CDR3 is built from 13 residues. CDR3 amino acids: CAWSVGGNQPQHF. As DNA, the CDR3 is TGTGCCTGGAGTGTAGGAGGAAATCAGCCCCAGCATTTT.

The chain couples TRBV30 to TRBJ1-1; D not certain. CDR1 is GTSNPN and CDR2 is SVGIG in the germline V gene (reference sequence). Trimming shortened V by 0 bases and J by 4 bases, and 9 bases separated the two germline ends. The CDR3 length is 13 residues. CDR3: CAWSVGRITEAFF. CDR3 DNA: TGTGCCTGGAGTGTGGGCAGGATCACTGAAGCTTTCTTT.

The chain uses TRBV5-1 and TRBJ2-7; TRBD1 might be the D (5 bases). Germline V CDR1 and CDR2: SGHRS, YFSETQ. The length of the CDR3 is 12 residues. This chain's CDR3 is CTRSSQGYEQYF. The CDR3 DNA is TGCACCCGGTCGAGTCAGGGCTACGAGCAGTACTTC.

The chain combines TRBV7-8 with TRBJ2-3; TRBD1 might be the D (5 bases). Trimming took 2 bases from V and 0 from J, leaving 30 bases between them. This CDR3 is built from 22 residues. Germline lookup yields CDR1 SGHVS and CDR2 FQNEAQ. The CDR3 DNA reads TGTGCCAGCAGCTTATCGATTTTGACAGCTTATACTCCCACGTCTAGCACAGATACGCAGTATTTT. Protein sequence: CASSLSILTAYTPTSSTDTQYF.

The V call is TRBV29-1, the J call TRBJ1-5, with 9 bases that match TRBD1. Germline CDR1 and CDR2: SQVTM and ANQGSEA. Losses at the gene ends were 5 bases for V and 14 bases for J; bases not matched to a gene: 7. This CDR3 contains 11 residues. The CDR3: CSVSEGQGKHF. The CDR3 DNA follows: TGCAGCGTTTCGGAGGGACAGGGAAAGCATTTT.

The J gene is TRBJ1-1, the V gene TRBV15; TRBD1 might be the D (6 bases). Germline loops: CDR1 LNHNV, CDR2 YYDKDF (reference sequence). V lost 2 bases to trimming and J lost 0 bases, with 10 bases between them. The length of the CDR3 is 15 residues. The CDR3 region has the DNA TGTGCCACCAGCAGACCGACAGGACTGAACACTGAAGCTTTCTTT. It is translated as CATSRPTGLNTEAFF. The whole variable domain, filled in from reference TRBV15 and TRBJ1-1, reads DAMVIQNPRYQVTQFGKPVTLSCSQTLNHNVMYWYQQKSSQAPKLLFHYYDKDFNNEADTPDNFQSRRPNTSFCFLDIRSPGLGDTAMYLCATSRPTGLNTEAFFGQGTRLTVV.

This chain links TRBV18 with TRBJ2-1; 7 nucleotides match TRBD2. Germline-derived CDR1 and CDR2 are KGHSH and LQKENI. There are 16 residues in the CDR3. V gave up 4 bases and J gave up 4 bases; unmatched junction bases: 10. The CDR3 sequence is CASSRVTLASYNEQFF. The CDR3 bases are TGTGCCAGCTCACGGGTGACACTAGCGAGTTACAATGAGCAGTTCTTC.

V is TRBV4-1 and J is TRBJ1-2, with 10 nucleotides matching TRBD1. Germline lookup yields CDR1 MGHRA and CDR2 YSYEKL. V shed 2 bases and J 6 bases; nucleotides not matched to a gene: 3. The CDR3 is 14 residues long. The DNA for the CDR3 is TGCGCCAGCAGCCAATTGACAGGGGGCCATGGCTACACCTTC. Amino acids: CASSQLTGGHGYTF.

The chain has TRBV7-6 and TRBJ2-1, with no clear D. Trimming removed 4 bases from V and 6 bases from J, with 7 bases in between. CDR3 length: 12 residues. Germline-derived CDR1 and CDR2 are SGHVS and FNYEAQ. The CDR3 sequence: CASSSSFNEQFF. The CDR3 DNA is TGTGCCAGCAGCTCGTCTTTCAATGAGCAGTTCTTC. Combining the CDR3 with reference TRBV7-6 and TRBJ2-1 gives the whole variable domain GAGVSQSPRYKVTKRGQDVALRCDPISGHVSLYWYRQALGQGPEFLTYFNYEAQQDKSGLPNDRFSAERPEGSISTLTIQRTEQRDSAMYRCASSSSFNEQFFGPGTRLTVL.

The chain combines TRBV3-1 (or the pseudogene TRBV3-2) with TRBJ2-5, with 11 bases fitting TRBD2. The CDR3 totals 16 residues. Losses at the gene ends were 3 bases for V and 5 bases for J; bases not matched to a gene: 8. Per the germline V gene, CDR1 is LGHDT and CDR2 is YNNKEL (reference sequence). CDR3 sequence (DNA): TGTGCCAGCAGCCACTTTATAGCGGGAGGGCCGGAGACCCAGTACTTC. Translated: CASSHFIAGGPETQYF.

The rearrangement uses TRBV7-3 and TRBJ2-3, with a possible D match to TRBD2 (5 bases). Trimming removed 3 bases from V and 2 bases from J, with 12 bases in between. Germline CDR1 reads SGHTA; CDR2 reads FQGTGA. This CDR3 is 15 amino acids long. The CDR3: CASSFRTHFTDTQYF. The CDR3 region has the DNA TGTGCCAGCAGCTTCCGGACTCACTTCACAGATACGCAGTATTTT.

The rearrangement uses TRBV3-1 (or the pseudogene TRBV3-2) and TRBJ1-1; maybe TRBD1 (6 bases). Germline values: CDR1 LGHDT, CDR2 YNNKEL (reference sequence). CDR3 size: 14 residues. Between the trimmed V and J ends, which lost 4 bases and 0 bases, there was a span of 9 bases. The CDR3 bases are TGTGCCAGCAGCCCCGACAGGTTGAACACTGAAGCTTTCTTT. Its translation is CASSPDRLNTEAFF.

The J gene is TRBJ2-7, the V gene TRBV4-2; 7 bases line up with TRBD1. The CDR3 runs 13 residues. The junction had 6 bases not matched to a gene; V was cut back by 4 bases and J by 6 bases. In germline, CDR1 is LGHNA, CDR2 YNFKEQ. The chain's CDR3 is CASSRTGPAEQYF. CDR3 nucleotides: TGTGCCAGCAGCCGGACAGGCCCCGCCGAGCAGTACTTC.

The J gene is TRBJ2-3, the V gene TRBV5-4; 7 nucleotides agree with TRBD1. Germline-derived CDR1 and CDR2 are SGHNT and YYREEE (reference sequence). Trimming took 2 bases from V and 2 from J; bases not matched to a gene: 2. The CDR3 contains 14 residues. CDR3 residues: CASSFGTDTDTQYF. The DNA of the CDR3 is TGTGCCAGCAGCTTTGGGACAGACACAGATACGCAGTATTTT.

The rearrangement uses TRBV6-5 and TRBJ2-1, with unresolved D. The CDR3 consists of 12 residues. The V gene lost 2 bases and the J gene lost 6 bases, with 5 bases spanning the gap. CDR1 and CDR2 from the germline V gene are MNHEY and SVGAGI. The DNA for the CDR3 is TGTGCCAGCAGTTACGACACCAATGAGCAGTTCTTC. Translating it yields CASSYDTNEQFF.

The chain couples TRBV4-1 to TRBJ2-7, with 9 positions matching TRBD1. The V and J ends lost 3 bases and 3 bases, in that order; junction bases with no gene match: 6. The CDR3 sequence is 15 residues long. Germline values: CDR1 MGHRA, CDR2 YSYEKL. The CDR3 sequence is CASSQGQGSSYEQYF. The DNA for the CDR3 is TGCGCCAGCAGCCAGGGACAGGGCTCCAGCTACGAGCAGTACTTC.

J is TRBJ1-2 and V is TRBV4-1, with 8 nucleotides matching TRBD1. There are 15 residues in the CDR3. Germline CDR1 MGHRA, CDR2 YSYEKL. V shed 3 bases, J shed 4 bases, and the junction held 7 bases outside the gene matches. CDR3 sequence: CASSQGPGQAYGYTF. The CDR3 region has the DNA TGCGCCAGCAGCCAGGGCCCGGGACAGGCCTATGGCTACACCTTC.